This TCR beta chain was sequenced during a study of blood T cell repertoires in COVID-19. The length of the CDR3 is 14 residues. Deletions cut 2 bases from V and 7 bases from J, with 11 bases between. Germline loops: CDR1 MNHEY, CDR2 SVGAGI. Sequencing used immunoSEQ multiplex PCR; TCRdb keeps in-frame clones, though not all of them. Of roughly 200,000 clones detected, 85% to 90% appear once; the ten largest clones hold 4%. The rearrangement joins TRBV6-5 to TRBJ2-2; D is undetermined. This receptor was obtained from a woman aged 30 to 39 with acute COVID-19. The sequenced sample consisted of PBMCs or T cells enriched from blood (not recorded which). The CDR3 nucleotides are TGTGCCAGCAGTTACCCCGGGTCTGACGGGGAGCTGTTTTTT. Amino acids: CASSYPGSDGELFF.